The 4 T cell receptor beta chains below all came from one sample that was sequenced in a study of identical twins (dated by TCRdb to the mid-2010s). Libraries were constructed by 5' RACE. Sequenced using an Illumina HiSeq 2000. The public sequencing data were trimmed at Q25 with fastp and processed into clonotypes with MiXCR by TCRdb, which kept only in-frame beta chains. Identical CDR3 protein sequences are pooled into one entry, listed with their most common genes and DNA. This sample has some 630,000 distinct CDR3 sequences in its table, and 7.1% of those were observed once. The ten biggest clones cover around 1.6% of the sample. This same sample was also part of a study on yellow fever vaccine responses in identical twins.

The material sequenced was PBMCs. These receptors were obtained from a woman younger than 30 in good health.

This clonotype was recorded at least ten times. The chain combines TRBV7-3 with TRBJ1-6; D might be TRBD1 (5 bases). Germline CDR1 reads SGHTA; CDR2 reads FQGTGA. The V and J ends lost 3 bases and 7 bases respectively, with 7 bases between them. This CDR3 region has 13 residues. The CDR3 is CASSFGGNSPLHF. CDR3 sequence (DNA): TGTGCCAGCAGCTTCGGGGGGAATTCACCCCTCCACTTT.

The chain employs TRBV18 and TRBJ2-1, with TRBD1 matching over 8 bases. The CDR3 loop spans 16 amino acids. J was trimmed by 0 bases and V by 4 bases; bases with no gene match: 5. CDR1 is KGHSH, CDR2 LQKENI, per germline. CDR3 nucleotide sequence: TGTGCCAGCTCACGCGGACAGGGCAGCTCCTACAATGAGCAGTTCTTC. Amino acids: CASSRGQGSSYNEQFF.

This clonotype was detected many times. For the CDR3, the DNA is TGTGCCAGCAGCGATACAGCTCGTTCACCCCTCCACTTT. It encodes CASSDTARSPLHF. The chain is built from TRBV12-3 or TRBV12-4 and TRBJ1-6; D not certain. There are 13 residues in the CDR3. V lost 6 bases and J 9 bases, leaving 12 bases between the germline ends.

This clonotype was detected many times. This rearrangement joins TRBV12-3 or TRBV12-4 to TRBJ2-1; weak D call: TRBD1 (6 bases). Trimming took off 6 bases at V and 10 bases at J, with 10 bases between the two ends. The CDR3 is 11 residues long. The CDR3 here is CASSLRGEQFF. CDR3 nucleotide sequence: TGTGCCAGCAGCTTAAGGGGGGAGCAGTTCTTC.